The table lists the clone carrying this T cell receptor (beta chain) with many counts. Its specificity is not known. The CDR3 loop spans 11 amino acids. CDR1 DFQATT and CDR2 SNEGSKA come from the germline V gene (reference sequence). Trimming shortened V by 3 bases and J by 3 bases, and 5 bases separated the two germline ends. The source of the sample is a study of identical twins. The study, taken as a whole, reports: The analysis was cross-sectional rather than longitudinal within donors. Among out-of-frame alpha sequences shared by twins, low generation probability occurred in excess.

TCRdb re-derived calls from the 5' RACE reads in MiXCR, one entry per CDR3 protein. The sample yields some 730,000 distinct CDR3 sequences, around a sixth seen once. This same sample was also part of a study on T cells expressing NK-cell markers. As that study records: Sorted CD3+CD56+NKG2C+, CD3+CD56+NKG2C- and CD3+CD56-NKG2C+ T cells provided the TCR beta repertoires.

The sample taken for sequencing was PBMCs. The chain is built from TRBV20-1 and TRBJ1-2, with D possibly being TRBD1 (5 bases). The receptor comes from a woman between 18 and 30 years old in good health. CDR3 in amino acids: CSASRDYGYTF. CDR3 bases: TGCAGTGCTAGCAGGGACTATGGCTACACCTTC.